This TCR beta chain was identified during a study of CD8 T cells in Susac syndrome. This CDR3 has 12 amino acids. Trimming took 5 bases from V and 8 from J; bases not matched to a gene: 5. Reverse transcription of 0.5 to 1 ug RNA used random hexamers. TCRdb used MiXCR to reprocess the immunoSEQ multiplex PCR reads, holding one entry per CDR3 protein. The profile covers around 90,000 distinct CDR3 sequences, with approximately 96% appearing a single time and 0.62% taken by the ten largest. The specimen was CD8+ T cells from PBMCs. The sequence was obtained from a human donor with Susac syndrome. The gene calls are TRBV12-3 or TRBV12-4 and TRBJ1-2; 7 nucleotides agree with TRBD1. As DNA, the CDR3 is TGTGCCAGCAGTCAGACAGGGTACGGCTACACCTTC. It specifies CASSQTGYGYTF.